This T cell receptor beta chain was documented in a study of T cell repertoires in cytomegalovirus infection. CDR3 length: 15 residues. V lost 6 bases to trimming and J lost 0 bases, with 14 bases between them. The germline gives CDR1 MDHEN, CDR2 SYDVKM. In this sample, this clonotype turned up many times. Each CDR3 protein gets one entry after TCRdb re-called the reads with MiXCR. The data show some 220,000 distinct CDR3 sequences, 12% seen once. The receptor comes from a human donor in good health (CMV status not recorded). Some clones in this sample may be carry-over from other donors' samples. The material sequenced was PBMCs. V usage is TRBV28 and J usage is TRBJ1-1, with D perhaps TRBD1 (5 bases). CDR3 nucleotide sequence: TGTGCCAGCAGCGGACCAGGGTCGATGAACACTGAAGCTTTCTTT. It yields the protein CASSGPGSMNTEAFF.